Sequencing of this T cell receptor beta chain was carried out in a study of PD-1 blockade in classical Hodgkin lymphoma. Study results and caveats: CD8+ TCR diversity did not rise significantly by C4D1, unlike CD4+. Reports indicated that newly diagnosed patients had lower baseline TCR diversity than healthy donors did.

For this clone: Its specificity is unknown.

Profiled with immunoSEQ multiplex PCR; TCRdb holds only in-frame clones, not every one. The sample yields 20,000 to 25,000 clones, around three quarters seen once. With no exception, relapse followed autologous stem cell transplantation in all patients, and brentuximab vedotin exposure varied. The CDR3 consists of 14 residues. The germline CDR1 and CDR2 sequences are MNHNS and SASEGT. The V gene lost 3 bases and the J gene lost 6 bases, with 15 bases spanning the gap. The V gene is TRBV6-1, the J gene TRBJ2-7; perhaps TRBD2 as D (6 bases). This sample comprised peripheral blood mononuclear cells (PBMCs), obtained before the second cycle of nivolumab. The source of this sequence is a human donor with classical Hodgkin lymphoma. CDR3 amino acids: CASSEGREVLEQYF. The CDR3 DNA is TGTGCCAGCAGTGAGGGCAGGGAGGTGCTCGAGCAGTACTTC.